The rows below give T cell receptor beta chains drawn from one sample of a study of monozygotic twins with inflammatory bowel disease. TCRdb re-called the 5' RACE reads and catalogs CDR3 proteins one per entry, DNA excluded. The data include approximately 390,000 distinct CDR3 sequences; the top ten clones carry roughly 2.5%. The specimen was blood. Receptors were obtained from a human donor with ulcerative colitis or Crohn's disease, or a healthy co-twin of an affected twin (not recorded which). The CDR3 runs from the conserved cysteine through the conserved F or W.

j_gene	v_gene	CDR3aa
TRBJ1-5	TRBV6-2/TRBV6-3	CASSPTFSNQPQHF
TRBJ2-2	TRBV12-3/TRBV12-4	CASSFLGGSNTGELFF
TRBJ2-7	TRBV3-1	CASSHSLSGRSYEQYF
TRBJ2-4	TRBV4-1	CASSQGTGASAKNIQYF
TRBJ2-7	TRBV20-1	CSVRQASYEQYF
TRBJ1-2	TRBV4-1	CASSQDQGQGNYGYTF
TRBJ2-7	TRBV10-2	CASIPGLATEQYF
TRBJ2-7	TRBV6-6	CASRADHEQYF
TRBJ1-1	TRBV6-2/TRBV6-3	CASRHTPTEAFF
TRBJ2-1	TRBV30	CAWSVSRNEQFF
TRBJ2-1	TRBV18	CASSPGVGAAKDEQFF
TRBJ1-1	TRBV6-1	CASSLYSDRPNTEAFF
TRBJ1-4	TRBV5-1	CASSLLFPGQGSEEKLFF
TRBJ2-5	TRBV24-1	CATSDEGETQYF
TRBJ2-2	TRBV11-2	CASSLGAVGTGELFF
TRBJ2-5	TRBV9	CASSGSLAGWRETQYF
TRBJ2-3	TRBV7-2	CASSLFGGKTDTQYF
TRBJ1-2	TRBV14	CASSQDTAYGYTF